One and the same sample provided the 17 T cell receptor beta chains below, sequenced in a study of blood T cell repertoires in COVID-19. Data came from immunoSEQ multiplex PCR; TCRdb stores just in-frame clones and leaves some out. This table holds fewer than 700,000 clones, approximately 88% found once. The sample taken for sequencing was peripheral blood. The origin of the receptors is a woman aged 50 to 60 with COVID-19, enrolled during active disease.

The genes are TRBV30 and TRBJ1-1, with a tentative D call TRBD1 (6 bases). With 2 bases removed from V and 5 bases from J, the gap between germline ends came to 12 bases. The CDR3 length is 13 residues. The germline V gene has CDR1 GTSNPN and CDR2 SVGIG (reference sequence). CDR3: CAWSTGGRTEAFF. In DNA form, the CDR3 reads TGTGCCTGGAGTACGGGGGGCCGGACTGAAGCTTTCTTT.

The gene calls are TRBV6-5 and TRBJ2-2, with 11 bases identical to TRBD1. V shed 6 bases and J 7 bases; nucleotides not matched to a gene: 7. The germline gives CDR1 MNHEY, CDR2 SVGAGI. The CDR3 runs 15 residues. CDR3 nucleotide sequence: TGTGCCAGCAGAACCGGGACAGGGGGGTTCGGGGAGCTGTTTTTT. This codes for CASRTGTGGFGELFF.

This clone showed up just once. This sequence joins TRBV6-5 and TRBJ1-4, with TRBD1 identical over 7 bases. J was trimmed by 8 bases and V by 7 bases; bases with no gene match: 10. The CDR3 totals 14 residues. CDR1 is MNHEY and CDR2 is SVGAGI in the germline V gene. The CDR3: CASMPGQPGEKLFF. The CDR3 nucleotides read TGTGCCAGCATGCCGGGACAGCCGGGGGAAAAACTGTTTTTT.

V usage is TRBV7-3 and J usage is TRBJ1-1; TRBD1 aligns across 9 bases. V dropped 5 bases and J dropped 0; count of bases not matched to a gene: 13. Germline CDR1 SGHTA, CDR2 FQGTGA. The CDR3 has 18 amino acids. In nucleotides, the CDR3 is TGTGCCAGCAGCACCCGGGACAGGGATGGAGGGATGAACACTGAAGCTTTCTTT. Its protein is CASSTRDRDGGMNTEAFF.

The chain links TRBV7-2 to TRBJ2-7; 10 bases match TRBD2. Trimming cost V 5 bases and J 2 bases; bases outside gene matches: 6. The germline V gene has CDR1 SGHTA and CDR2 FQGNSA. The CDR3 has 15 residues. CDR3 in amino acids: CASSTPGTSAYEQYF. CDR3 nucleotides: TGTGCCAGCAGCACACCCGGGACTAGCGCCTACGAGCAGTACTTC.

The table lists this clone with a count of one. The J gene is TRBJ1-6, the V gene TRBV25-1; 7 bases map to TRBD1. Germline V CDR1 and CDR2: MGHDK, SYGVNS. The CDR3 consists of 15 residues. J gave up 7 bases and V 10 bases, and 13 bases lay outside the gene matches. CDR3 region: CATRNPTGMNSPLHF. The CDR3 DNA reads as TGTGCCACTCGTAACCCGACAGGGATGAATTCACCCCTCCACTTT.

The chain couples TRBV19 to TRBJ1-4; the D is unclear. Germline V gives CDR1 LNHDA, CDR2 SQIVND (reference sequence). The CDR3 consists of 16 residues. The V end lost 4 bases, the J end lost 3 bases, and 15 bases lay between the germline ends. CDR3 in amino acids: CASSNPWARSNEKLFF. In DNA form, the CDR3 reads TGTGCCAGTAGTAACCCCTGGGCCAGATCTAATGAAAAACTGTTTTTT.

The gene calls are TRBV27 and TRBJ1-5; D not resolved. The germline V gene has CDR1 MNHEY and CDR2 SMNVEV (reference sequence). Deletions cut 2 bases from V and 5 bases from J, with 10 bases between. This CDR3 region has 14 residues. CDR3 protein: CASSLTWEDQPQHF. The CDR3 DNA reads as TGTGCCAGCAGTTTAACGTGGGAGGATCAGCCCCAGCATTTT.

This chain joins TRBV7-6 and TRBJ2-3; D uncertain. The CDR3 consists of 13 residues. Per germline, CDR1 SGHVS and CDR2 FNYEAQ. The V end was cut by 5 bases, the J end by 0 bases, with 6 bases between. CDR3 loop: CASSPVSTDTQYF. CDR3 nucleotide sequence: TGTGCCAGCAGCCCGGTGAGCACAGATACGCAGTATTTT.

The chain couples TRBV14 to TRBJ1-1, with D perhaps TRBD1 (5 bases). The germline V gene encodes CDR1 SGHDN and CDR2 FVKESK. Trimming left V 8 bases short and J 1 base short, with 11 bases between. This CDR3 contains 13 residues. This chain's CDR3 is CASGRTQNTEAFF. The CDR3 nucleotides are TGTGCCAGCGGACGGACACAGAACACTGAAGCTTTCTTT.

In DNA, the CDR3 is TGTGCCAGCGGGACAGGGAGCTACGAGCAGTACTTC. Its translation: CASGTGSYEQYF. V gene TRBV19 combines with J gene TRBJ2-7; 9 nucleotides agree with TRBD1. V trimming: 9 bases; J trimming: 3 bases; junction bases outside the gene matches: 3. The germline V gene encodes CDR1 LNHDA and CDR2 SQIVND (reference sequence). The CDR3 is made up of 12 amino acids.

In its sample, this clone was seen a few times. The chain combines TRBV5-4 with TRBJ1-3; D is undetermined. V shed 2 bases and J shed 4 bases, with 10 bases lying between them. Germline CDR1 reads SGHNT; CDR2 reads YYREEE (reference sequence). This CDR3 has 14 amino acids. In nucleotides, the CDR3 is TGTGCCAGCAGCTTAGAGTCGGGAGGAAACACCATATATTTT. Protein sequence: CASSLESGGNTIYF.

The chain recombines TRBV7-9 with TRBJ2-7; TRBD1 matches 8 bases. The CDR3 is made up of 14 amino acids. Per germline, CDR1 SEHNR and CDR2 FQNEAQ (reference sequence). V lost 4 bases and J lost 3; bases outside the gene matches: 5. CDR3 sequence reads: CASSSRTGSYEQYF. CDR3 nucleotide sequence: TGTGCCAGCAGCTCACGGACAGGGAGCTACGAGCAGTACTTC.

On this clone itself: Compared with germline, one end of the junction differs, possibly owing to a read error. The rearrangement joins TRBV30 to TRBJ2-7; D is undetermined. Looked up from germline, CDR1 is GTSNPN and CDR2 is SVGIG (reference sequence). The CDR3 spans 12 residues. This CDR3 is CALSKSSYEQYF. The DNA of the CDR3 is TGTGCCTTGAGTAAGAGCTCCTACGAGCAGTACTTC.

The chain recombines TRBV10-2 with TRBJ2-4, with 7 nucleotides matching TRBD2. With V trimmed by 7 bases and J by 9 bases, 12 bases remained unmatched. Germline assignment: CDR1 WSHSY and CDR2 SAAADI. CDR3 size: 14 residues. The CDR3 here is CASTEGRAWGIQYF. The CDR3 bases are TGCGCCAGCACCGAGGGGAGGGCTTGGGGCATTCAGTACTTC.

V is TRBV5-4 and J is TRBJ1-2, with 7 bases identical to TRBD1. CDR1 is SGHNT, CDR2 YYREEE, per germline (reference sequence). This CDR3 is 15 amino acids long. J was trimmed by 8 bases and V by 6 bases; bases with no gene match: 16. The CDR3 DNA reads TGTGCCAGCAACCTACTAGACAGGGAGGAGGAAGGCTACACCTTC. This codes for CASNLLDREEEGYTF.

The CDR3: CASSLDRTGQFF. The CDR3 DNA sequence: TGTGCCAGCAGCTTAGACCGGACTGGCCAGTTCTTC. This chain uses TRBV11-2 with TRBJ2-1; maybe TRBD2 (5 bases). Trimming left V 0 bases short and J 13 bases short, with 10 bases between. CDR3 length: 12 residues. The germline gives CDR1 SGHAT, CDR2 FQNNGV.